A selection of T cell receptor beta chains follows, all from one sample in a study of blood T cell repertoires in COVID-19. Profiled with immunoSEQ multiplex PCR; TCRdb holds only in-frame clones, not every one. The data contain 220,000 or so clones, less than 90% of them seen just once; the ten biggest clones take up 15% to 20%. The specimen sequenced was peripheral blood. The receptors derive from a man aged 25 to 45 with active or convalescent COVID-19. CDR3s include the opening cysteine and the closing phenylalanine or tryptophan. A D gene is named only where the DNA matches it firmly. Some rows mark clone size as missing; the rest say once, few, many or name a class of expanded clone.

TRBV7-8,NA,once,TRBJ1-4,CASRAGALEKLFF,TGTGCCAGCCGGGCGGGGGCCCTTGAAAAACTGTTTTTT
TRBV9,NA,NA,TRBJ2-1,CASSVLLAGNNEQFF,TGTGCCAGCAGCGTCTTACTAGCAGGTAACAATGAGCAGTTCTTC
TRBV30,TRBD2,NA,TRBJ2-1,CAWLAGTYNEQFF,TGTGCCTGGCTAGCGGGAACCTACAATGAGCAGTTCTTC
TRBV6-5,TRBD2,NA,TRBJ2-1,CASRDGTTDYNEQFF,TGTGCCAGCAGGGACGGGACTACAGACTACAATGAGCAGTTCTTC
TRBV7-9,TRBD2,NA,TRBJ2-7,CASSPGLAGGSYEQYF,TGTGCCAGCAGCCCCGGACTAGCGGGGGGGTCCTACGAGCAGTACTTC
TRBV7-6,NA,NA,TRBJ2-7,CASSPRQAPGYEQYF,TGTGCCAGCAGCCCCCGACAGGCTCCAGGGTACGAGCAGTACTTC
TRBV4-3,NA,NA,TRBJ2-6,CASSLGQLDSGANVLTF,TGCGCCAGCAGCCTAGGACAGCTAGACTCTGGGGCCAACGTCCTGACTTTC
TRBV14,TRBD1,NA,TRBJ1-4,CASSHGLQGMREKLFF,TGTGCCAGCAGCCATGGATTACAGGGGATGCGAGAAAAACTGTTTTTT
TRBV12-3/TRBV12-4,NA,NA,TRBJ1-1,CASNWGVGAEAFF,TGTGCCAGCAACTGGGGGGTAGGCGCTGAAGCTTTCTTT
TRBV19,TRBD2,NA,TRBJ2-2,CARTGPPGLAGGMVTGELFF,TGTGCCAGAACCGGGCCACCGGGACTAGCGGGAGGAATGGTGACCGGGGAGCTGTTTTTT
TRBV5-1,NA,NA,TRBJ1-1,CASRFGAMNTEAFF,TGCGCCAGCAGGTTCGGTGCGATGAACACTGAAGCTTTCTTT
TRBV7-2,TRBD2,NA,TRBJ2-1,CASSPSGGAYNEQFF,TGTGCCAGCAGCCCTAGCGGGGGGGCCTACAATGAGCAGTTCTTC
TRBV11-2,NA,few,TRBJ1-4,CASSSLTGRPNEKLFF,TGTGCCAGCAGCTCCCTGACAGGCCGACCTAATGAAAAACTGTTTTTT
TRBV19,TRBD1,NA,TRBJ2-7,CASRLAGGYEQYF,TGTGCCAGTAGGTTGGCAGGGGGCTACGAGCAGTACTTC
TRBV6-2/TRBV6-3,TRBD1,few,TRBJ2-1,CASSEGAKYNEQFF,TGTGCCAGCAGTGAGGGGGCTAAATACAATGAGCAGTTCTTC
TRBV6-5,NA,NA,TRBJ1-2,CASSSRTDYGYTF,TGTGCCAGCAGTTCAAGGACAGACTATGGCTACACCTTC
TRBV15,TRBD1,NA,TRBJ2-7,CATSRDRPYEQYF,TGTGCCACCTCTCGGGACAGGCCCTACGAGCAGTACTTC
TRBV5-6,NA,NA,TRBJ2-1,CASSLELKTNEQFF,TGTGCCAGCAGCTTGGAGCTCAAAACTAATGAGCAGTTCTTC
TRBV2,TRBD1,NA,TRBJ2-7,CASSRFPGQLPYEQYF,TGTGCCAGCAGTAGATTCCCGGGACAGCTTCCCTACGAGCAGTACTTC
TRBV9,NA,NA,TRBJ2-6,CASSVVGGSGANVLTF,TGTGCCAGCAGCGTAGTGGGGGGATCTGGGGCCAACGTCCTGACTTTC
TRBV7-2,NA,NA,TRBJ2-7,CASSLEGGRLSSYEQYF,TGTGCCAGCAGCTTAGAAGGAGGCAGGCTGAGCTCCTACGAGCAGTACTTC
TRBV27,NA,NA,TRBJ2-7,CASSLSPSYEQYF,TGTGCCAGCAGTTTATCGCCCAGCTACGAGCAGTACTTC
TRBV19,TRBD1,few,TRBJ2-5,CASVGTGVETQYF,TGTGCCAGTGTAGGGACAGGGGTGGAGACCCAGTACTTC
TRBV29-1,NA,NA,TRBJ1-1,CSVSETEAFF,TGCAGCGTCTCTGAGACTGAAGCTTTCTTT
TRBV6-5,TRBD1,NA,TRBJ1-2,CANRGGTYGYTF,TGTGCCAACAGGGGCGGGACCTATGGCTACACCTTC
TRBV28,TRBD1,NA,TRBJ2-7,CASSLSGQGGYEQYF,TGTGCCAGCAGTTTATCGGGACAGGGGGGTTACGAGCAGTACTTC
TRBV6-5,TRBD2,NA,TRBJ2-1,CASSADSGGYNEQFF,TGTGCCAGCAGCGCTGATAGCGGGGGATACAATGAGCAGTTCTTC
TRBV7-9,TRBD1,many,TRBJ2-1,CASSSYGTGYNEQFF,TGTGCCAGCAGCTCCTACGGGACAGGTTACAATGAGCAGTTCTTC
TRBV21-1,NA,NA,TRBJ2-3,CASSPRLAPSTDTQYF,TGTGCCAGCAGCCCACGACTAGCGCCAAGCACAGATACGCAGTATTTT
TRBV5-6,TRBD1,NA,TRBJ1-3,CASSVLQGKGNTIYF,TGTGCCAGCAGCGTACTACAGGGGAAGGGAAACACCATATATTTT
TRBV7-3,TRBD2,once,TRBJ2-5,CASSLLAGFQETQYF,TGTGCCAGCAGCCTACTAGCGGGATTCCAAGAGACCCAGTACTTC
TRBV6-5,NA,NA,TRBJ1-1,CASSGRNTEAFF,TGTGCCAGCAGCGGTAGGAACACTGAAGCTTTCTTT
TRBV2,TRBD1,NA,TRBJ1-1,CASNRDRAEAFF,TGTGCCAGCAACCGGGACAGAGCTGAAGCTTTCTTT
TRBV12-5,TRBD1,NA,TRBJ1-2,CASGTGQATNYGYTF,TGTGCTAGTGGTACTGGACAGGCAACTAACTATGGCTACACCTTC
TRBV10-3,NA,NA,TRBJ2-5,CATGPWQGETQYF,TGTGCCACCGGGCCCTGGCAGGGAGAGACCCAGTACTTC
TRBV7-9,NA,NA,TRBJ2-4,CASSPTGLAKNIQYF,TGTGCCAGCAGCCCAACCGGTTTAGCCAAAAACATTCAGTACTTC
TRBV5-6,TRBD1,NA,TRBJ1-2,CASSSGQGPWSYGYTF,TGTGCCAGCAGCTCAGGACAGGGCCCTTGGTCCTATGGCTACACCTTC